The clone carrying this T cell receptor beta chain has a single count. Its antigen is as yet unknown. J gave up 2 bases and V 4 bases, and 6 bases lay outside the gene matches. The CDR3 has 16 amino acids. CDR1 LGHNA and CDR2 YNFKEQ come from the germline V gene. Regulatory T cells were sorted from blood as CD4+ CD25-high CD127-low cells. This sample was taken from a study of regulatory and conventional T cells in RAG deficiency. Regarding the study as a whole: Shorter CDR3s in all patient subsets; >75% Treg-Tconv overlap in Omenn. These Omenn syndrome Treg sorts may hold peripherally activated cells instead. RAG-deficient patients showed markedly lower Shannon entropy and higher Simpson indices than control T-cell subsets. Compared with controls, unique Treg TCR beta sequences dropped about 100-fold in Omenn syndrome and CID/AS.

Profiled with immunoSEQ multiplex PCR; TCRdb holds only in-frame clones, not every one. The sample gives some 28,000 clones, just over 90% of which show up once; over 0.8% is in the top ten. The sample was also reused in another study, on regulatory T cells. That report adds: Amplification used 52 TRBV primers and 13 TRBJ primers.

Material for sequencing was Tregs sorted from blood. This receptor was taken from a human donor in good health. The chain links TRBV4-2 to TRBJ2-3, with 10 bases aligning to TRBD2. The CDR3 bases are TGTGCCAGCAGCCCTTATCTAGCGGGGGTCACAGATACGCAGTATTTT. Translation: CASSPYLAGVTDTQYF.